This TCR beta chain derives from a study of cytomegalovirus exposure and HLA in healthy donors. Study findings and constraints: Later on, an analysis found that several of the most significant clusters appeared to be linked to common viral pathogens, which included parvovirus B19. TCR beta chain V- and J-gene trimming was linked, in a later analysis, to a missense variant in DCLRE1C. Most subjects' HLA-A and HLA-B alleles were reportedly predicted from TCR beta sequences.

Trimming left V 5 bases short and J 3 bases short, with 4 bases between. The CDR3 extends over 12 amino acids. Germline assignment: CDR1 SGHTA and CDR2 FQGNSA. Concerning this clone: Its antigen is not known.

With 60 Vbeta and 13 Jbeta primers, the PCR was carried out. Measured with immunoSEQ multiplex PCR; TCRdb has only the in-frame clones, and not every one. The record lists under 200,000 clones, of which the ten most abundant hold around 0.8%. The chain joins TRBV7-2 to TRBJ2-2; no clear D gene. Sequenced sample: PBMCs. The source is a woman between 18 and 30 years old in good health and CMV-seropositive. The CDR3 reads CASSADTGELFF. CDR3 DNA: TGTGCCAGCAGCGCAGACACCGGGGAGCTGTTTTTT.